This T cell receptor (beta chain) originates from a study of blood T cell repertoires in COVID-19. Germline loops: CDR1 SGHRS, CDR2 YFSETQ. This CDR3 has 14 amino acids. V lost 4 bases and J lost 3, with 13 bases in between. Clones were sequenced by immunoSEQ multiplex PCR, and TCRdb holds only the in-frame ones, with some missing. Counted here are 17,000 or so clones, 78% occurring once; the ten biggest clones make up around a fifth. V usage is TRBV5-1 and J usage is TRBJ2-5; a weak D match, TRBD2 (5 bases). This TCR derives from a man between 60 and 75 years old with active or convalescent COVID-19. The sequencing sample was made of peripheral blood. CDR3 DNA: TGCGCCAGCAGCACGGGTCGGGATAAAGAGACCCAGTACTTC. Its protein is CASSTGRDKETQYF.